This T cell receptor beta chain was retrieved from a study of Graves' ophthalmopathy and Graves' hyperthyroidism. Trimming shortened V by 5 bases and J by 4 bases, and 12 bases separated the two germline ends. This CDR3 spans 13 amino acids. In germline, CDR1 is SQVTM, CDR2 ANQGSEA. This clonotype appeared many times. RNA transcripts yielded amplified TCR beta CDR3 regions. First-round RT-PCR used HTBI primers; second-round multiplex PCR followed. TCRdb independently ran MiXCR on the multiplex PCR reads; one entry per CDR3 protein. The repertoire holds 300,000 or so distinct CDR3 sequences, with roughly 15% as singletons.

The source of this sequence is an adult man with Graves' ophthalmopathy. The rearrangement links TRBV29-1 to TRBJ1-5; D remains ambiguous. Sequences were obtained from peripheral blood. In nucleotides, the CDR3 is TGCAGCGTTCAACTGGAAGGGAATCAGCCCCAGCATTTT. As protein: CSVQLEGNQPQHF.